A single sample is the source of the 18 T cell receptor beta chains below, sequenced in a study of blood T cell repertoires in COVID-19. This table comes from immunoSEQ multiplex PCR, and its TCRdb copy is limited to in-frame clones, with some not included. Seen here are hundreds of thousands of clones, 83% observed once, and the top ten hold about 3.6%. Sequenced: PBMCs or T cells enriched from blood (not recorded which). Receptors originate from a woman aged 40 to 49 who had been exposed to COVID-19.

This chain uses TRBV5-1 with TRBJ2-3; 13 nucleotides line up with TRBD2. CDR1 is SGHRS, CDR2 YFSETQ, per germline. This CDR3 comprises 16 residues. V lost 4 bases to trimming and J lost 2 bases; unmatched junction nucleotides: 4. As DNA, the CDR3 is TGCGCCAGCAGCATCACTAGCGGGGGGGACACAGATACGCAGTATTTT. Translated: CASSITSGGDTDTQYF.

V is TRBV20-1 and J is TRBJ2-1; D possibly corresponds to TRBD2 (5 bases). V lost 3 bases, J lost 8 bases, and 8 bases lay in between. CDR1 and CDR2 from the germline V gene are DFQATT and SNEGSKA (reference sequence). This CDR3 region has 11 residues. The CDR3 region is CSASLEDEQFF. CDR3 sequence (DNA): TGCAGTGCTAGTTTGGAGGATGAGCAGTTCTTC.

The chain is built from TRBV19 and TRBJ1-5; TRBD1 is a possible D gene (5 bases). This CDR3 comprises 13 residues. Germline V lookup: CDR1 LNHDA, CDR2 SQIVND (reference sequence). V was clipped by 9 bases and J by 3 bases, with 12 bases between them. The CDR3, as DNA: TGTGCCAGCTCCCAGGGAATCAATCAGCCCCAGCATTTT. Translating it yields CASSQGINQPQHF.

The J gene is TRBJ2-2, the V gene TRBV11-1; 7 bases fit TRBD1. J gave up 5 bases and V 7 bases, and 7 bases lay outside the gene matches. Looked up from germline, CDR1 is SGHAT and CDR2 is FQDESV (reference sequence). This CDR3 is built from 14 residues. CDR3 sequence: CASKHRGGTGELFF. CDR3 in DNA: TGTGCCAGCAAACACAGGGGTGGAACCGGGGAGCTGTTTTTT.

As regards this clone: The same CDR3 arises from other DNA sequences in this sample as well. The chain links TRBV24-1 to TRBJ1-5, with TRBD1 matching over 10 bases. With V trimmed by 3 bases and J by 4 bases, 5 bases remained unmatched. CDR3 length: 16 residues. CDR1 is KGHDR, CDR2 SFDVKD, per germline. CDR3 sequence (DNA): TGTGCCACCAGTGATCCCGGGACAGGGGAAAATCAGCCCCAGCATTTT. Its translation is CATSDPGTGENQPQHF.

The chain links TRBV27 to TRBJ1-3; perhaps TRBD1 as D (5 bases). There are 14 residues in the CDR3. V dropped 8 bases and J dropped 6 bases, with 17 bases sitting between them. CDR1 and CDR2 (germline): MNHEY, SMNVEV (reference sequence). CDR3 DNA sequence: TGTGCCAGCGGGGACGGGGGTAACCCAAACACCATATATTTT. Residues: CASGDGGNPNTIYF.

This clone was counted between two and nine times. The chain is built from TRBV11-3 and TRBJ1-1, with TRBD1 matching over 7 bases. This CDR3 contains 12 residues. Per the germline V gene, CDR1 is SGHNT and CDR2 is YENEEA. With 4 bases clipped from V and 6 bases from J, the junction kept 2 bases outside the gene matches. CDR3 sequence: CASSSGQAEAFF. The CDR3 DNA follows: TGTGCCAGCAGCTCCGGACAGGCTGAAGCTTTCTTT. Combining the CDR3 with reference TRBV11-3 and TRBJ1-1 gives the whole variable domain EAGVVQSPRYKIIEKKQPVAFWCNPISGHNTLYWYLQNLGQGPELLIRYENEEAVDDSQLPKDRFSAERLKGVDSTLKIQPAELGDSAVYLCASSSGQAEAFFGQGTRLTVV.

The chain combines TRBV30 with TRBJ1-1, with D hard to call. Germline assignment: CDR1 GTSNPN and CDR2 SVGIG (reference sequence). This CDR3 region has 11 residues. Trimming took 2 bases from V and 3 from J, leaving 4 bases between them. The CDR3 protein is CAWSYDTEAFF. CDR3 nucleotide sequence: TGTGCCTGGAGTTATGACACTGAAGCTTTCTTT.

This sequence joins TRBV10-3 and TRBJ2-3; 9 bases match TRBD1. CDR3 length: 16 amino acids. The germline V gene encodes CDR1 ENHRY and CDR2 SYGVKD. With 11 bases clipped from V and 2 bases from J, the junction kept 14 bases outside the gene matches. The CDR3 nucleotides read TGTGCCGTTTCCCCAGGGACAGGGAGTCTCACAGATACGCAGTATTTT. It yields the protein CAVSPGTGSLTDTQYF.

This clone was picked up a small number of times. This chain uses TRBV19 with TRBJ1-5, with D possibly being TRBD1 (6 bases). This CDR3 has 15 amino acids. The V end was cut by 4 bases, the J end by 7 bases, with 17 bases between. Germline CDR1 and CDR2: LNHDA and SQIVND (reference sequence). CDR3 amino acids: CASSRRGRERQPQHF. The CDR3 bases are TGTGCCAGTAGTAGAAGGGGGAGGGAAAGGCAGCCCCAGCATTTT.

The V call is TRBV6-5, the J call TRBJ1-2; 9 nucleotides agree with TRBD1. The germline CDR1 and CDR2 sequences are MNHEY and SVGAGI. V shed 6 bases and J 3 bases; nucleotides not matched to a gene: 2. The CDR3 totals 13 residues. CDR3 DNA: TGTGCCAGCAGGGACAGGGGAGACTATGGCTACACCTTC. Protein sequence: CASRDRGDYGYTF.

The chain links TRBV5-6 to TRBJ2-7; 8 nucleotides match TRBD1. This CDR3 spans 14 amino acids. V trimming: 2 bases; J trimming: 6 bases; junction bases outside the gene matches: 7. Germline assignment: CDR1 SGHDT and CDR2 YYEEEE. The CDR3 here is CASSLFGTGGEQYF. In DNA, the CDR3 is TGTGCCAGCAGCTTATTCGGGACAGGCGGCGAGCAGTACTTC. Drawing the rest from reference TRBV5-6 and TRBJ2-7, the complete variable domain is DAGVTQSPTHLIKTRGQQVTLRCSPKSGHDTVSWYQQALGQGPQFIFQYYEEEERQRGNFPDRFSGHQFPNYSSELNVNALLLGDSALYLCASSLFGTGGEQYFGPGTRLTVT.

The genes are TRBV5-4 and TRBJ1-1; D gene ambiguous. V shed 1 base and J shed 2 bases, with 6 bases lying between them. Germline-derived CDR1 and CDR2 are SGHNT and YYREEE (reference sequence). The CDR3 spans 13 residues. The CDR3 coding sequence is TGTGCCAGCAGCTTGAGCCGCAACACTGAAGCTTTCTTT. It yields the protein CASSLSRNTEAFF.

The chain is built from TRBV19 and TRBJ1-5; D is perhaps TRBD1 (6 bases). Trimming stripped 4 bases from V and 6 bases from J, with 13 bases between. CDR3 length equals 14 residues. Germline V lookup: CDR1 LNHDA, CDR2 SQIVND (reference sequence). The CDR3 protein is CASSRQASGQPQHF. As DNA, the CDR3 is TGTGCCAGTAGTAGACAGGCCAGCGGTCAGCCCCAGCATTTT.

This chain links TRBV3-1 (or the pseudogene TRBV3-2) with TRBJ1-2; TRBD1 agrees at 8 bases. Germline lookup yields CDR1 LGHDT and CDR2 YNNKEL (reference sequence). The trim removed 1 base at V and 4 bases at J, leaving 8 bases unmatched. This CDR3 has 16 amino acids. The CDR3 DNA sequence: TGTGCCAGCAGCCAAGTAGGGAGGACAGGGACCTATGGCTACACCTTC. This sequence encodes CASSQVGRTGTYGYTF.

The V call is TRBV5-6, the J call TRBJ2-3; D gene ambiguous. V was shortened by 0 bases and J by 5 bases, with 13 bases between the two germline ends. The V gene's germline CDR1 is SGHDT and CDR2 YYEEEE. CDR3 size: 15 residues. CDR3 nucleotides: TGTGCCAGCAGCTTGGAGGCTAGATCGGTAGATACGCAGTATTTT. It codes for CASSLEARSVDTQYF.

This clone was counted between two and nine times. The chain has TRBV2 and TRBJ1-2, with D uncertain. The ends were cut back, 1 base at V and 7 bases at J, with 10 bases in the middle. Germline values: CDR1 SNHLY, CDR2 FYNNEI. The CDR3 has 13 residues. For the CDR3, the DNA is TGTGCCAGCAGTGAAGAGGCAACTAGTGGCTACACCTTC. Its protein product is CASSEEATSGYTF.

The rearrangement links TRBV18 to TRBJ1-1; the match to TRBD1 covers 10 bases. This CDR3 is built from 14 residues. The V and J ends lost 6 bases and 4 bases, in that order; junction bases with no gene match: 5. Germline V gene data show CDR1 as KGHSH and CDR2 as LQKENI. The CDR3 here is CASSLGTGATEAFF. The CDR3 coding sequence is TGTGCCAGCTCGCTTGGGACAGGGGCCACTGAAGCTTTCTTT.